This T cell receptor beta chain was retrieved from a study of cytomegalovirus exposure and HLA in healthy donors. Study-wide points: In vitro data verified a few CMV-associated chains as specific for CMV antigens. Later, an analysis showed that TCR beta chains associated with HLA were more clonally expanded than others that were equally common. A later analysis reportedly identified an Asian-associated ancestry cluster as carrying fewer N-insertions than the approximately 730-donor mean.

This PCR relied on a set of 60 Vbeta primers and 13 Jbeta primers. Study processing details: There were around 80 million unique TCR beta chains by a later count, and approximately 10 million of them were shared. Generated by immunoSEQ multiplex PCR, the TCRdb table keeps only in-frame clones and is missing some. Clone size and V and J calls were adopted from that table, with D and trimming inferred from the DNA. This sample has some 200,000 clones; approximately 67% occur once, and the top ten carry roughly 2.9%. Germline lookup yields CDR1 SNHLY and CDR2 FYNNEI. CDR3 size: 16 residues. Trimming shortened V by 2 bases and J by 0 bases, and 11 bases separated the two germline ends. As regards this clone: What it binds is not known.

This receptor was obtained from a man in his forties in good health and CMV-seronegative. V gene TRBV2 combines with J gene TRBJ2-4; unclear D gene. The sample comprised PBMCs. The CDR3: CASSEPFGLAKNIQYF. For the CDR3, the DNA is TGTGCCAGCAGTGAACCCTTTGGCCTAGCCAAAAACATTCAGTACTTC.